A few counts support the clone carrying this T cell receptor (beta chain). Trimming took off 0 bases at V and 4 bases at J, with 11 bases between the two ends. CDR1 is MGHRA, CDR2 YSYEKL, per germline. CDR3 length: 15 amino acids. The data were obtained in a study of OX40 agonist ivuxolimab in advanced cancers. Study context: The patients received agonistic anti-OX40 (CD134) antibody ivuxolimab. Patients got intravenous ivuxolimab at 0.01 to 10 mg/kg every 2 weeks.

Produced via immunoSEQ multiplex PCR; TCRdb's table is partial and in-frame only. The top ten hold 9.5% to 15% of the sample, which has tens of thousands of clones, under 95% seen once. The chain is built from TRBV4-1 and TRBJ2-3, with D perhaps matching TRBD2 (6 bases). The material was CD4+ or CD8+ T cells sorted from blood, obtained in a trial of the OX40 agonist ivuxolimab. The receptor was isolated from an adult with an advanced solid tumor such as melanoma, head and neck, liver or kidney cancer. In nucleotides, the CDR3 is TGCGCCAGCAGCCAAGAAGGCGGAGGGCCAGATACGCAGTATTTT. Translating gives CASSQEGGGPDTQYF.